This T cell receptor (beta chain) was sequenced in a study of patients and donors after allogeneic stem cell transplantation. CDR1 is MNHNS and CDR2 is SASEGT in the germline V gene. Germline trimming cut 5 bases from V and 0 bases from J; bases unmatched to any gene: 1. CDR3 length: 15 amino acids. One entry per CDR3 protein results from TCRdb running MiXCR on the RT-PCR reads. This table holds about a million distinct CDR3 sequences, approximately 18% found once. The chain combines TRBV6-1 with TRBJ2-2; 9 bases are shared with TRBD2. This TCR came from a human donor who was either an allogeneic HSCT recipient or a stem cell or donor lymphocyte infusion donor (not recorded which). It is not recorded whose cells these are; they may come from a transplant donor. The sequencing sample was made of blood, either unsorted or a sorted T cell fraction (not recorded which). The CDR3 DNA follows: TGTGCCAGCAGTATAGCGGGAGCGAACACCGGGGAGCTGTTTTTT. As protein: CASSIAGANTGELFF.